This T cell receptor (beta chain) was recorded in a study of shared clonotypes between healthy human individuals. Partitioning of CD4+ cells yielded a CD45RA+ naive subset and a CD45RA-negative memory subset. Authors' data handling: There were no quality scores in the junction-only immunoSEQ sequences, so filtering differed. Profiling relied on immunoSEQ multiplex PCR, and the TCRdb table lists in-frame clones only, not all of them. The DNA gave D and trimming, while V, J and clone size come from that table. The sample has over 1.5 million clones; nearly 99% are singletons. V was pared by 6 bases and J by 5 bases, with 18 bases between. The CDR3 contains 14 residues. Germline V gene lookup returns CDR1 SQVTM and CDR2 ANQGSEA.

V usage is TRBV29-1 and J usage is TRBJ2-3, with D perhaps matching TRBD2 (6 bases). Sequencing was performed on naive CD4+ T cells sorted from blood. Subset: CD45RA+ positively selected. The source of this sequence is a man aged 30 to 45 in good health. CDR3 residues: CSVAPARGGDTQYF. CDR3 nucleotide sequence: TGCAGCGTGGCCCCCGCGCGGGGCGGAGATACGCAGTATTTT.